The clone carrying this T cell receptor (beta chain) was seen only a few times. No antigen is known for it. The read ends 3 residues shy of where the CDR3 ends; the end is completed using the germline J gene. The length of the CDR3 is 15 residues. Germline lookup yields CDR1 SNHLY and CDR2 FYNNEI. V shed 8 bases and J shed 2 bases, with 16 bases lying between them. Of CVID subjects, under 16 were female and approximately 31 male, mean age around 36. This sample was taken from a study of T cell clonality in common variable immunodeficiency. Points from the study as a whole: CVID patient heterogeneity limited repertoire-clinical complication correlations. CVID subjects shared fewer TCRbeta clones than healthy controls did. Fewer deletions and N-nucleotide insertions were reportedly seen in common variable immunodeficiency TCR beta sequences.

The assay was immunoSEQ multiplex PCR, and TCRdb's table has in-frame clones only and misses some. The repertoire consists of 15,000 to 25,000 clones, none detected only once. Sequencing was done on a sample of peripheral blood mononuclear cells. The gene calls are TRBV2 and TRBJ1-5; tentative D call: TRBD1 (5 bases). This clonotype was obtained from a human donor with common variable immunodeficiency. Here the CDR3 reads CASSRTLFGNQPQHF. Incomplete CDR3 DNA: TGTGCCAGCTCTAGGACACTATTTGGCAATCAGCCC.